This T cell receptor beta chain is from a study of radiotherapy plus CTLA-4 blockade in lung cancer. The repertoire was sequenced with immunoSEQ multiplex PCR; TCRdb's copy has only in-frame clones and lacks some. The sample records more than 90,000 clones, approximately 82% being singletons. After removal of 4 bases from V and 4 bases from J, the junction contained 10 bases not matched to a gene. In germline, CDR1 is SGHNT, CDR2 YYREEE (reference sequence). The CDR3 is 15 amino acids. Here the sequenced sample was peripheral blood, taken from a patient treated with radiotherapy plus ipilimumab. This sequence originates from a human donor with non-small cell lung cancer that progressed on radiotherapy plus ipilimumab. The chain couples TRBV5-4 to TRBJ2-7, with 8 bases aligning to TRBD1. The CDR3 region is CASSRTSDRGYEQYF. Written as DNA, the CDR3 is TGTGCCAGCAGCCGAACGTCAGACAGGGGATACGAGCAGTACTTC.